Each of the 10 T cell receptor beta chains below was sequenced from the same sample in a study of OX40 agonist ivuxolimab in advanced cancers. Data came from immunoSEQ multiplex PCR; TCRdb stores just in-frame clones and leaves some out. The data show about 78,000 clones, 85% to 95% seen once. The sequences come from CD4+ or CD8+ T cells sorted from blood, collected in a trial of the OX40 agonist ivuxolimab. The receptors here all came from an adult with an advanced solid tumor such as melanoma, head and neck, liver or kidney cancer.

The CDR3 DNA sequence: TGTGCCAGTAGTACCCGACCTGGGGAGACCCAGTACTTC. Residues: CASSTRPGETQYF. V usage is TRBV19 and J usage is TRBJ2-5, with no clear D. V lost 4 bases to trimming and J lost 5 bases, with 11 bases between them. CDR1 and CDR2 from the germline V gene are LNHDA and SQIVND (reference sequence). The CDR3 consists of 13 residues.

The gene calls are TRBV11-2 and TRBJ1-2; no firm D call. This CDR3 comprises 13 residues. The V end was cut by 8 bases, the J end by 2 bases, with 12 bases between. Germline V gene sequence: CDR1 SGHAT, CDR2 FQNNGV. CDR3 amino acids: CASRRVSNYGYTF. The CDR3 nucleotides read TGTGCCAGCCGACGCGTGTCGAACTATGGCTACACCTTC.

V usage is TRBV7-9 and J usage is TRBJ2-7; D is tentatively TRBD1 or TRBD2 (7 bases each). CDR3 size: 14 residues. CDR1 SEHNR and CDR2 FQNEAQ come from the germline V gene (reference sequence). The V and J ends lost 4 bases and 5 bases respectively, with 15 bases between them. CDR3 DNA sequence: TGTGCCAGCAGCTCCGACAGGGAGGGTAACGAGCAGTACTTC. This codes for CASSSDREGNEQYF.

The chain is built from TRBV6-5 and TRBJ1-5; TRBD1 agrees at 7 bases. CDR1 is MNHEY and CDR2 is SVGAGI in the germline V gene. V lost 5 bases to trimming and J lost 7 bases; unmatched junction nucleotides: 5. This CDR3 has 13 amino acids. This chain's CDR3 is CASSPQGKQPQHF. CDR3 bases: TGTGCCAGCAGTCCACAGGGGAAACAGCCCCAGCATTTT.

This sequence joins TRBV5-1 and TRBJ1-5; the D is unclear. From germline, CDR1 is SGHRS and CDR2 YFSETQ. With 1 base removed from V and 7 bases from J, the gap between germline ends came to 6 bases. There are 12 residues in the CDR3. The CDR3 DNA is TGCGCCAGCAGCTTGTTAGACCAGCCCCAGCATTTT. Its translation is CASSLLDQPQHF.

The rearrangement joins TRBV27 to TRBJ2-3, with a weak D call TRBD2 (5 bases). V lost 4 bases and J 6 bases, leaving 17 bases between the germline ends. CDR1 and CDR2 from the germline V gene are MNHEY and SMNVEV (reference sequence). The CDR3 consists of 15 residues. CDR3 sequence (DNA): TGTGCCAGCAGTTCCCCATGGGCTACGGGGGATACGCAGTATTTT. Its protein is CASSSPWATGDTQYF.

The genes are TRBV11-2 and TRBJ1-1, with a possible D match to TRBD1 (5 bases). Germline V gene sequence: CDR1 SGHAT, CDR2 FQNNGV. The CDR3 has 15 amino acids. The ends were cut back, 5 bases at V and 0 bases at J, with 13 bases in the middle. This chain's CDR3 is CASSHRQSLNTEAFF. CDR3 nucleotide sequence: TGTGCCAGCAGCCACCGACAGTCCTTGAACACTGAAGCTTTCTTT.

The V gene is TRBV13, the J gene TRBJ2-3; 10 bases are shared with TRBD2. With V trimmed by 5 bases and J by 0 bases, 11 bases remained unmatched. The germline gives CDR1 PRHDT, CDR2 FYEKMQ (reference sequence). The CDR3 is 18 residues long. The CDR3 sequence is CASSATRAGGSSTDTQYF. In DNA form, the CDR3 reads TGTGCCAGCAGCGCGACCAGAGCGGGGGGGAGTAGCACAGATACGCAGTATTTT. Together with reference TRBV13 and TRBJ2-3, the CDR3 gives the full variable domain: AAGVIQSPRHLIKEKRETATLKCYPIPRHDTVYWYQQGPGQDPQFLISFYEKMQSDKGSIPDRFSAQQFSDYHSELNMSSLELGDSALYFCASSATRAGGSSTDTQYFGPGTRLTVL.

A few counts support this clone. An end of the junction does not agree with germline; a read error may underlie this. The chain has TRBV11-2 and TRBJ1-6; TRBD1 matches 7 bases. The germline V gene has CDR1 SGHAT and CDR2 FQNNGV. The CDR3 extends over 15 amino acids. CDR3 amino acids: CASSVDRVDNSPLHF. CDR3 DNA: TGTGCCAGCAGCGTAGACAGGGTTGATAATTCACCCCTCCACTTT.

V is TRBV5-1 and J is TRBJ2-5; D is undetermined. CDR1 and CDR2 from the germline V gene are SGHRS and YFSETQ. The CDR3 has 13 amino acids. V lost 0 bases, J lost 5 bases, and 8 bases lay in between. CDR3 residues: CASSLGLTETQYF. CDR3 bases: TGCGCCAGCAGCTTGGGCTTAACGGAGACCCAGTACTTC. The full variable domain, rest sourced from reference TRBV5-1 and TRBJ2-5, is KAGVTQTPRYLIKTRGQQVTLSCSPISGHRSVSWYQQTPGQGLQFLFEYFSETQRNKGNFPGRFSGRQFSNSRSEMNVSTLELGDSALYLCASSLGLTETQYFGPGTRLLVL.